This section outlines one TCR beta chain sequence together with its context. These data are taken from a study of blood T cell repertoires in COVID-19. Looking at the study overall: PBMCs, B-cell-depleted T cells, or T cells were the source of the cDNA or gDNA that made up the material.

There are 17 residues in the CDR3. The junction had 14 bases not matched to a gene; V was cut back by 3 bases and J by 8 bases. Germline CDR1 is SGHAT and CDR2 is FQNNGV. In the original processing: Estimation of nucleated cell counts was performed using reference gene primer amplification. This table comes from immunoSEQ multiplex PCR, and its TCRdb copy is limited to in-frame clones, with some not included. V and J calls and clone size are given by that table; D and trimming were obtained from the DNA. The sample has some 55,000 clones, around four fifths seen once. V and J are TRBV11-2 and TRBJ2-1; 9 nucleotides align to TRBD2. The source is a woman aged 55-69 years with acute or convalescent COVID-19. Sequencing was carried out using peripheral blood. The CDR3 DNA sequence: TGTGCCAGCAGCTTCTCTTCTAGCGGGATAACCCCCCATGAGCAGTTCTTC. Translated, it gives CASSFSSSGITPHEQFF.